A selection of T cell receptor beta chains follows, all from one sample in a study of regulatory T cells in long-lasting Graves disease. TCRdb recomputed calls from the multiplex PCR reads with MiXCR, one row per CDR3 protein. The data contain about half a million distinct CDR3 sequences, approximately 23% of them seen just once; the ten biggest clones take up around 13%. Sequenced material: peripheral blood mononuclear cells (PBMCs), taken when the disease was refractory, from a patient treated with antithyroid drugs. The receptors stem from a female donor with Graves disease. Each CDR3 is given with its conserved first and last residue. The D gene is left open where the match is weak. Clone size is shown for a subset of rows, as once, few, many or a class of expanded clone.

D | length | J | V | size | DNA | CDR3
. | 15 | TRBJ2-5 | TRBV3-1 | many | TGTGCCAGCAGCCAAGATCACGGGACCCAAGAGACCCAGTACTTC | CASSQDHGTQETQYF
TRBD1 | 13 | TRBJ1-1 | TRBV7-6 | . | TGTGCCAGCAGCCGCTCCGGGACAGAAGAAGCTTTCTTT | CASSRSGTEEAFF
TRBD2 | 16 | TRBJ2-7 | TRBV19 | few | TGTGCCAGTAGTAAACTAGGGACTAGCGGATCCTACGAGCAGTACTTC | CASSKLGTSGSYEQYF
. | 16 | TRBJ1-2 | TRBV6-1 | many | TGTGCCAGCAGTGAAGGCTGGTCCCTCCATTTCTATGGCTACACCTTC | CASSEGWSLHFYGYTF
. | 12 | TRBJ1-1 | TRBV25-1 | . | TGTGCCAGCAGTTCCACCCTCCGGCAGGCTTTCTTT | CASSSTLRQAFF
TRBD2 | 19 | TRBJ2-6 | TRBV11-2 | few | TGTGCCAGCAGCTTAGATCGGGGAGGGAGGTCCTCTGGGGCCAACGTCCTGACTTTC | CASSLDRGGRSSGANVLTF
. | 16 | TRBJ1-1 | TRBV20-1 | few | TGCAGTGCTAGAGCCTCCCTCTGGACAGCTAACACTGAAGCTTTCTTT | CSARASLWTANTEAFF
TRBD2 | 14 | TRBJ2-7 | TRBV6-1 | many | TGTGCCATTGGGGCTCTCGCGGGAGGCTACGAGCAGTACTTC | CAIGALAGGYEQYF
TRBD2 | 17 | TRBJ2-1 | TRBV12-3/TRBV12-4 | . | TGTGCCAGCAGTTCCCCCCAAAAGCGGGAGACTTACAATGAGCAGTTCTTC | CASSSPQKRETYNEQFF
TRBD2 | 14 | TRBJ2-5 | TRBV20-1 | few | TGCAGTGCTCTAATTAGCGGGGCCCAAGAGACCCAGTACTTC | CSALISGAQETQYF
. | 14 | TRBJ2-7 | TRBV28 | few | TGTGCCAGCAGTGACCGGGCCCGGGCGGGGGAGCAGTACTTC | CASSDRARAGEQYF
. | 13 | TRBJ2-5 | TRBV6-2/TRBV6-3 | few | TGTGCCAGCAGTTACTCCAGGGTGGAGACCCAGTACTTC | CASSYSRVETQYF
TRBD2 | 17 | TRBJ2-7 | TRBV4-3 | . | TGCGCCAGCAGCCCTCGATGGGGCGGGGGTAGCTCCTACGAGCAGTACTTC | CASSPRWGGGSSYEQYF
. | 15 | TRBJ1-2 | TRBV10-3 | many | TGTGCCATCAGAAGGACAGCTCTTGGAAACTATGGCTACACCTTC | CAIRRTALGNYGYTF